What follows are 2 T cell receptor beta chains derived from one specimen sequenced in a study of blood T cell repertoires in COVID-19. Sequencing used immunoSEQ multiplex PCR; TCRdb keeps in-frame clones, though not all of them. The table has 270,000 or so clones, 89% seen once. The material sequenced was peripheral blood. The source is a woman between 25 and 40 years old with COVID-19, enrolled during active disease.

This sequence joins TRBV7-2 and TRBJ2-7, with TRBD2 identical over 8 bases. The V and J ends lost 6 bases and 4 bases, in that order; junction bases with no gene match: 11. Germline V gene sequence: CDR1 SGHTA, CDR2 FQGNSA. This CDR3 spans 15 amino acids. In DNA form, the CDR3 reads TGTGCCAGCAGTGGGAACGGGGGGGCCTTTTACGAGCAGTACTTC. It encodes CASSGNGGAFYEQYF.

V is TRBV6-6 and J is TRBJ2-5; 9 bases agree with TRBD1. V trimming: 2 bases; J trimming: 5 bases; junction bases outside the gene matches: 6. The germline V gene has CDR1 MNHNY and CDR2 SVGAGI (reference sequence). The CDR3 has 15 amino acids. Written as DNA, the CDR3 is TGTGCCAGCAGTTACACACAGGGGGCGGTTGAGACCCAGTACTTC. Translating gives CASSYTQGAVETQYF.